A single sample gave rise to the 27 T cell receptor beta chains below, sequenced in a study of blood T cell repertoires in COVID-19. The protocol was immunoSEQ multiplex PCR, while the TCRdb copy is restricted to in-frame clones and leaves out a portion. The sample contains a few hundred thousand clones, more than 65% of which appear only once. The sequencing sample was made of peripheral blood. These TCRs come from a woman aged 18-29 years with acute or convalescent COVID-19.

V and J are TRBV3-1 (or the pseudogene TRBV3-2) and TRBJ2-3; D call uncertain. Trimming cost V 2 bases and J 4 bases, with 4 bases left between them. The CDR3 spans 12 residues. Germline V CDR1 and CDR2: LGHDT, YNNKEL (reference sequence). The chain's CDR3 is CASSQHSDTQYF. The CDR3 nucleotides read TGTGCCAGCAGCCAACACTCAGATACGCAGTATTTT.

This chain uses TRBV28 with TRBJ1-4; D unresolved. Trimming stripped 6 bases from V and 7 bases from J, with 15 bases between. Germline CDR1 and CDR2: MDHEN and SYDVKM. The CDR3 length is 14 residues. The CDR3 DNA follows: TGTGCCAGCAGCCCAGGCCAGAGTGGTGAAAAACTGTTTTTT. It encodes CASSPGQSGEKLFF. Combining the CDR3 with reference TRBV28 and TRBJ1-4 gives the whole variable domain DVKVTQSSRYLVKRTGEKVFLECVQDMDHENMFWYRQDPGLGLRLIYFSYDVKMKEKGDIPEGYSVSREKKERFSLILESASTNQTSMYLCASSPGQSGEKLFFGSGTQLSVL.

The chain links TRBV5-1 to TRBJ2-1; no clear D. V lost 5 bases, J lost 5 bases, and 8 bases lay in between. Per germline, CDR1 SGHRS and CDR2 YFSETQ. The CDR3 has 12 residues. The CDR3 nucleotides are TGCGCCAGCAGGTACAATAACAATGAGCAGTTCTTC. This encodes CASRYNNNEQFF.

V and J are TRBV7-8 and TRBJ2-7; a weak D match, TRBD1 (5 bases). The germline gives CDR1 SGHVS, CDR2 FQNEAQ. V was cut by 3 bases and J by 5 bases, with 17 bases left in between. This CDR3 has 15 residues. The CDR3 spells CASSLRTSGGHEQYF. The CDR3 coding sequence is TGTGCCAGCAGCTTGCGGACATCAGGCGGCCACGAGCAGTACTTC.

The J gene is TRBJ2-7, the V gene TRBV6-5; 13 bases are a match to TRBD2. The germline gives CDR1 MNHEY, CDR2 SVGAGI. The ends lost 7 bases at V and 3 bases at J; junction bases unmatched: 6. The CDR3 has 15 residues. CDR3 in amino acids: CASTVGTSGDYEQYF. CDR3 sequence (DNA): TGTGCCAGCACCGTCGGGACTAGCGGGGACTACGAGCAGTACTTC.

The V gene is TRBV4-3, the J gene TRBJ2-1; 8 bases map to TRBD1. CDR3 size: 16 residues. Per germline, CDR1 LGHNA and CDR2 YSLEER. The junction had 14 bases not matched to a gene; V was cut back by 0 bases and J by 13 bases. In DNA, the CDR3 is TGCGCCAGCAGCCAAGAAGGGGGGACAGGAGGACTATCTCAGTTCTTC. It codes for CASSQEGGTGGLSQFF.

CDR3 in amino acids: CASSLKGEVGWNEKLFF. In DNA, the CDR3 is TGTGCCAGCAGTTTAAAAGGGGAGGTGGGATGGAATGAAAAACTGTTTTTT. The chain links TRBV28 to TRBJ1-4; a weak D match, TRBD1 (5 bases). CDR1 MDHEN and CDR2 SYDVKM come from the germline V gene. The CDR3 is 17 residues long. Trimming took 2 bases from V and 5 from J, leaving 18 bases between them.

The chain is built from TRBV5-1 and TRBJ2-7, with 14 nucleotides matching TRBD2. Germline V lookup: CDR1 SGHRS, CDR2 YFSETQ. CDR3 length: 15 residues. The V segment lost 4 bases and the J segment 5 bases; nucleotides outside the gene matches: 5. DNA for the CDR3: TGCGCCAGCAGCGCGGGACTAGCGGGAGTCGACGAGCAGTACTTC. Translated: CASSAGLAGVDEQYF.

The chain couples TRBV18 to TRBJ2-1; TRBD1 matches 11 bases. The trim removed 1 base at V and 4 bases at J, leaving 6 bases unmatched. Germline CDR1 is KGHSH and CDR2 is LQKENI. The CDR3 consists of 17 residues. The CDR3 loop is CASSPQVGTGGYNEQFF. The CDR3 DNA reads TGTGCCAGCTCACCACAAGTCGGGACAGGGGGTTACAATGAGCAGTTCTTC.

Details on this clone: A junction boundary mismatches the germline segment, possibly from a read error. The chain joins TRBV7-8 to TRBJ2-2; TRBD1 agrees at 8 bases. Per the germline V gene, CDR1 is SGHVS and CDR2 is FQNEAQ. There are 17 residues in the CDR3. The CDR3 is CASHLTIDRGGHRGAVF. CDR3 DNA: TGTGCCAGCCACCTCACCATCGACAGGGGTGGGCACCGGGGAGCTGTTTTT.

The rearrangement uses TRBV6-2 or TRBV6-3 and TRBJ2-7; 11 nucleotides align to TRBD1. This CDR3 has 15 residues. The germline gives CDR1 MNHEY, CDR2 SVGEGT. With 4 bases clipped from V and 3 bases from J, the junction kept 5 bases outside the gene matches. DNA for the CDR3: TGTGCCAGCAGTTTAGGACAGGGGGCGAGCTACGAGCAGTACTTC. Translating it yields CASSLGQGASYEQYF.

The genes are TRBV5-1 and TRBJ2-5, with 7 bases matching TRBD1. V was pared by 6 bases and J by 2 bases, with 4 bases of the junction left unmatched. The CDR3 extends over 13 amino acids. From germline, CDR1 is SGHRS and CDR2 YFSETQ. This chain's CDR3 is CASTPGQQETQYF. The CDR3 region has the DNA TGCGCCAGCACCCCGGGACAGCAAGAGACCCAGTACTTC. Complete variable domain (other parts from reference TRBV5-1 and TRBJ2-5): KAGVTQTPRYLIKTRGQQVTLSCSPISGHRSVSWYQQTPGQGLQFLFEYFSETQRNKGNFPGRFSGRQFSNSRSEMNVSTLELGDSALYLCASTPGQQETQYFGPGTRLLVL.

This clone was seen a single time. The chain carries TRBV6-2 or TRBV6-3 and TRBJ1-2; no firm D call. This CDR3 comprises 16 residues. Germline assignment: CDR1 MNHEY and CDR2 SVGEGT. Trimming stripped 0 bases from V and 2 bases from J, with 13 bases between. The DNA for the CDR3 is TGTGCCAGCAGTTACTCGATCGTGGGCAGGAACTATGGCTACACCTTC. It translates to CASSYSIVGRNYGYTF.

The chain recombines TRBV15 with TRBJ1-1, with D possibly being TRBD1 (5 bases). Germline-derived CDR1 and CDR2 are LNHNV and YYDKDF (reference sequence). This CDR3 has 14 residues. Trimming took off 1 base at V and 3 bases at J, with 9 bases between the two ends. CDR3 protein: CATSRGVGDTEAFF. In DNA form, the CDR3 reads TGTGCCACCAGCAGAGGGGTAGGGGACACTGAAGCTTTCTTT.

The DNA of the CDR3 is TGTGCCAGCACCCTACAAGGACTAGCGGAAACGGTCTCCTACAATGAGCAGTTCTTC. The encoded protein is CASTLQGLAETVSYNEQFF. The chain combines TRBV5-5 with TRBJ2-1, with TRBD2 identical over 10 bases. The CDR3 sequence is 19 residues long. The V gene's germline CDR1 is SGHKS and CDR2 YYEKEE (reference sequence). V trimming: 6 bases; J trimming: 0 bases; junction bases outside the gene matches: 15.

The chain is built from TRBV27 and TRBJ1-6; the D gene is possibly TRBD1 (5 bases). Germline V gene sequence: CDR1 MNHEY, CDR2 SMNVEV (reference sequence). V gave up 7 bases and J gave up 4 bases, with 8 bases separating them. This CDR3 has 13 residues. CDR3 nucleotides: TGTGCCAGCACAGGGACTTATAATTCACCCCTCCACTTT. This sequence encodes CASTGTYNSPLHF.

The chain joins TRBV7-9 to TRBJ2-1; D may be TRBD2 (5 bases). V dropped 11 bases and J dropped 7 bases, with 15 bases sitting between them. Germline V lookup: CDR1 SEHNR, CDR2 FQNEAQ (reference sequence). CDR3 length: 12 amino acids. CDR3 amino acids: CAGWELGNEQFF. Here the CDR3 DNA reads TGTGCCGGATGGGAGCTGGGTAATGAGCAGTTCTTC. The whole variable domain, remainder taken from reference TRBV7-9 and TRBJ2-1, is DTGVSQNPRHKITKRGQNVTFRCDPISEHNRLYWYRQTLGQGPEFLTYFQNEAQLEKSRLLSDRFSAERPKGSFSTLEIQRTEQGDSAMYLCAGWELGNEQFFGPGTRLTVL.

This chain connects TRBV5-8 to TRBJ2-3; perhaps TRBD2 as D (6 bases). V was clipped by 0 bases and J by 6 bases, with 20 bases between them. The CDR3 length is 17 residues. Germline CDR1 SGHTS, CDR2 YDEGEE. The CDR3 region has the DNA TGTGCCAGCAGCTTGGGGTACAGCGGGCCCCGGGGGGATACGCAGTATTTT. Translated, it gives CASSLGYSGPRGDTQYF.

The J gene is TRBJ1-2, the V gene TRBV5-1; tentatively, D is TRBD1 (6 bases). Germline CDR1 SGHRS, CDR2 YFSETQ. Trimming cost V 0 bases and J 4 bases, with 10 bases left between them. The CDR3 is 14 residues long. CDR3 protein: CASSLGDTPYGYTF. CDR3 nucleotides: TGCGCCAGCAGCTTGGGGGACACCCCCTATGGCTACACCTTC.

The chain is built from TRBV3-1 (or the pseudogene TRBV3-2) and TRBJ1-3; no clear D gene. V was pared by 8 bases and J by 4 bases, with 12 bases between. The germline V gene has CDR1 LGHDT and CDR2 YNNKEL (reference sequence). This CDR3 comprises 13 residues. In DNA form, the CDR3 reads TGTGCCAGCGAGAGCGCGGGAGGAAACACCATATATTTT. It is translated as CASESAGGNTIYF.

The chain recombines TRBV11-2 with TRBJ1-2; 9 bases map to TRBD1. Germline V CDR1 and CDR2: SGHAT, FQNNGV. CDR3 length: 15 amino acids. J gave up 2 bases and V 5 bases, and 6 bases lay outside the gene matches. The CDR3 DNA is TGTGCCAGCAGCATAAAGACAGGGGGAAACTATGGCTACACCTTC. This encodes CASSIKTGGNYGYTF.

The CDR3 region is CASTLGGAGGEQYF. In nucleotides, the CDR3 is TGTGCCAGCACCCTAGGAGGGGCAGGGGGCGAGCAGTACTTC. The genes are TRBV5-8 and TRBJ2-7, with D maybe TRBD1 (7 bases). CDR3 size: 14 residues. The V end was cut by 6 bases, the J end by 6 bases, with 19 bases between. Germline CDR1 SGHTS, CDR2 YDEGEE.

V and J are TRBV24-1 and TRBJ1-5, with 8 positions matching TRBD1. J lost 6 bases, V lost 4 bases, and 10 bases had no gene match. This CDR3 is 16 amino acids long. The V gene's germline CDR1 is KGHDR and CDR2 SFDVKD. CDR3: CATSDRTGKLGQPQHF. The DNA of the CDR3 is TGTGCCACCAGTGACAGGACAGGGAAGTTGGGTCAGCCCCAGCATTTT.

The CDR3, as DNA: TGCGCCAGCAGCCAAGATACCCGGACAGCCCGTAATGAAAAACTGTTTTTT. Protein product: CASSQDTRTARNEKLFF. The genes are TRBV4-1 and TRBJ1-4, with D perhaps matching TRBD1 (6 bases). With 0 bases removed from V and 4 bases from J, the gap between germline ends came to 15 bases. The CDR3 has 17 amino acids. Germline CDR1 is MGHRA and CDR2 is YSYEKL.

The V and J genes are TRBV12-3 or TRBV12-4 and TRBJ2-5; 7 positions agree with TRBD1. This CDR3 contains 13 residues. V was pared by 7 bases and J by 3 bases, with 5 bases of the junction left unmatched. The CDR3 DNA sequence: TGTGCCAGCATGAGACAGGGTGAAGAGACCCAGTACTTC. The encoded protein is CASMRQGEETQYF.

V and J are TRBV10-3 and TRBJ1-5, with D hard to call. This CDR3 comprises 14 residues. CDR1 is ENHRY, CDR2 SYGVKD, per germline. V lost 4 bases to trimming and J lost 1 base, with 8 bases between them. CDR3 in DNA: TGTGCCATCAGTGGCGGGGAGAGCAATCAGCCCCAGCATTTT. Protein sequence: CAISGGESNQPQHF.

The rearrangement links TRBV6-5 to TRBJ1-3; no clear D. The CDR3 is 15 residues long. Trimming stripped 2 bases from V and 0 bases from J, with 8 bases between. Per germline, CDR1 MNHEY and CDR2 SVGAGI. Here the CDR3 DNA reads TGTGCCAGCAGTTACAGTCGGTCCTCTGGAAACACCATATATTTT. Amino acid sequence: CASSYSRSSGNTIYF.